This TCR beta chain was identified during a study of TIL therapy for anti-PD-1-resistant metastatic lung cancer. The wider study: Tumors had a median PD-L1 proportion score of about 6%. Most patients had lung adenocarcinoma.

This was the immunoSEQ v3 assay. Each library reached 2.1 million or so read pairs, or 5-6 million at deep level. Generated by immunoSEQ multiplex PCR, the TCRdb table keeps only in-frame clones and is missing some. The sample has about 52,000 clones; about 80% are singletons. Looked up from germline, CDR1 is MNHNS and CDR2 is SASEGT. The CDR3 runs to 14 residues. Regarding time point: pre-treatment sample, taken before nivolumab and TIL therapy. Stage 4 NSCLC adults joined between late 2017 and January 2020. This receptor was obtained from a woman aged 25 to 80 with non-small cell lung cancer. The chain combines TRBV6-1 with TRBJ2-5, with 9 bases aligning to TRBD1. The end of the DNA aligns better with TRBJ2-7, so the J call may be wrong. The sample here was blood, taken at baseline. The CDR3 here is CASSEVGQGYEQYF. In DNA form, the CDR3 reads TGTGCCAGCAGTGAAGTGGGACAGGGCTACGAGCAGTACTTC.